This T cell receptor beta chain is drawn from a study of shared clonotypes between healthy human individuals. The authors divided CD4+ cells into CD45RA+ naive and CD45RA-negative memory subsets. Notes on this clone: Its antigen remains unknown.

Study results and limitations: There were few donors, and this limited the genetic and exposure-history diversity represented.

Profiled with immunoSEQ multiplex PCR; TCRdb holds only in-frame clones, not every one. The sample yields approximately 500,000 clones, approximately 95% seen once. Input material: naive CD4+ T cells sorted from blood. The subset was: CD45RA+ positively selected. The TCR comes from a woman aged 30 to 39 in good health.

The CDR3 nucleotides read TGTGCCAGCAGAGGGACAGGGGGTGCATCGGGGTATGGCTACACCTTC. The encoded protein is CASRGTGGASGYGYTF. The chain has TRBV28 and TRBJ1-2; 11 nucleotides align to TRBD1. Losses at the gene ends were 6 bases for V and 5 bases for J; bases not matched to a gene: 11. CDR1 is MDHEN and CDR2 is SYDVKM in the germline V gene. This CDR3 has 16 amino acids.